This entry lists 7 T cell receptor beta chains sequenced from one sample in a study of shared clonotypes between healthy human individuals. Assay: immunoSEQ multiplex PCR; the TCRdb copy retains only in-frame clones and omits some. Of roughly 2.4 million clones listed, 90% to 96% are singletons. Sequenced input: naive CD4+ T cells sorted from blood. Subset here: CD45RA+ positively selected. Receptor source: a young man in good health.

J is TRBJ1-3 and V is TRBV5-1; perhaps TRBD1 as D (5 bases). Trimming took 2 bases from V and 3 from J, leaving 9 bases between them. CDR1 and CDR2 from the germline V gene are SGHRS and YFSETQ. The CDR3 has 14 residues. CDR3 nucleotides: TGCGCCAGCAGCTTCGCAGGGAATGGAAACACCATATATTTT. Amino acids: CASSFAGNGNTIYF.

J is TRBJ2-2 and V is TRBV18; unclear D gene. The germline V gene has CDR1 KGHSH and CDR2 LQKENI. This CDR3 contains 14 residues. Trimming took 1 base from V and 0 from J, leaving 3 bases between them. The CDR3 DNA reads TGTGCCAGCTCACCACGCCCGAACACCGGGGAGCTGTTTTTT. This sequence encodes CASSPRPNTGELFF.

This chain connects TRBV6-1 to TRBJ2-7; 11 positions match TRBD2. The CDR3 has 14 amino acids. Trimming took 6 bases from V and 1 from J; bases not matched to a gene: 2. Germline loops: CDR1 MNHNS, CDR2 SASEGT. The CDR3 DNA follows: TGTGCCAGCAGGGGACTAGCGGTTTCCTACGAGCAGTACTTC. As protein: CASRGLAVSYEQYF.

The chain combines TRBV19 with TRBJ2-5; the match to TRBD1 covers 9 bases. CDR3 size: 14 residues. Germline CDR1 and CDR2: LNHDA and SQIVND (reference sequence). Trimming at V came to 6 bases and at J to 2 bases, leaving 4 bases not matched to a gene. DNA of the CDR3: TGTGCCAGTAGAACCGGGACAGGGCAAGAGACCCAGTACTTC. It specifies CASRTGTGQETQYF. The variable domain in full, completed from reference TRBV19 and TRBJ2-5, reads DGGITQSPKYLFRKEGQNVTLSCEQNLNHDAMYWYRQDPGQGLRLIYYSQIVNDFQKGDIAEGYSVSREKKESFPLTVTSAQKNPTAFYLCASRTGTGQETQYFGPGTRLLVL.

The rearrangement links TRBV5-6 to TRBJ1-1; tentative D call: TRBD1 (6 bases). The CDR3 is made up of 14 amino acids. Between the trimmed V and J ends, which lost 1 base and 7 bases, there was a span of 14 bases. The germline V gene encodes CDR1 SGHDT and CDR2 YYEEEE. Here the CDR3 DNA reads TGTGCCAGCAGCTTGAAGTGGGGGCGGGATGAAGCTTTCTTT. Protein: CASSLKWGRDEAFF.

The chain uses TRBV21-1 and TRBJ1-5. TRBV21-1 is reported as a pseudogene. This CDR3 comprises 12 residues. The CDR3 protein is CASSQNYQPQHF. CDR3 nucleotides: TGTGCCAGCAGCCAGAACTATCAGCCCCAGCATTTT.

The V call is TRBV7-9, the J call TRBJ1-6, with D uncertain. Germline V gene lookup returns CDR1 SEHNR and CDR2 FQNEAQ (reference sequence). V was clipped by 5 bases and J by 6 bases, with 14 bases between them. The CDR3 covers 15 residues. CDR3 nucleotide sequence: TGTGCCAGCAGCCCCGGACGGAGTATTAATTCACCCCTCCACTTT. Its translation is CASSPGRSINSPLHF.